These T cell receptor beta chains were read from a single sample in a study of shared clonotypes between healthy human individuals. The protocol was immunoSEQ multiplex PCR, while the TCRdb copy is restricted to in-frame clones and leaves out a portion. The table has 2,500,000 or so clones, under 95% seen once. The sequenced material came from naive CD4+ T cells from PBMCs. The receptors derive from a man younger than 35 in good health. Some clones in this sample may be carry-over from other donors' samples. CDR3s include the opening cysteine and the closing phenylalanine or tryptophan. Each record gives: J gene, V gene, CDR3 length, CDR3 protein.

TRBJ1-4 TRBV7-9 15 CASSQTGASNEKLFF
TRBJ2-1 TRBV7-2 16 CASSLLAVSSYNEQFF
TRBJ1-2 TRBV6-1 17 CASSEWSRPPGGYGYTF
TRBJ1-2 TRBV28 17 CASSPRTAPDTNYGYTF
TRBJ2-7 TRBV10-3 14 CAIQGQGGSYEQYF
TRBJ2-3 TRBV5-4 15 CASSLAGTSTDTQYF
TRBJ2-5 TRBV5-4 13 CASSLNSGETQYF
TRBJ2-5 TRBV7-8 14 CASSLVNRKETQYF
TRBJ2-7 TRBV28 14 CASSLSSGPTEQYF
TRBJ2-7 TRBV28 15 CASSSAGGSFYEQYF
TRBJ1-1 TRBV2 13 CAGKDLVSTEAFF
TRBJ2-7 TRBV5-4 13 CASSRQGGYEQYF
TRBJ2-7 TRBV18 18 CASSPGGLWILSSYEQYF
TRBJ1-1 TRBV28 14 CASSFRGGAAEAFF
TRBJ2-1 TRBV5-1 16 CASKLPRDSSYNEQFF
TRBJ1-5 TRBV6-5 15 CASSYSGQSNQPQHF
TRBJ1-2 TRBV5-1 15 CASSLGESFVYGYTF
TRBJ2-1 TRBV5-6 15 CASRKLAGGYNEQFF
TRBJ2-7 TRBV5-1 14 CASSFSGRLDEQYF
TRBJ1-1 TRBV29-1 15 CSVNGQGGVNTEAFF